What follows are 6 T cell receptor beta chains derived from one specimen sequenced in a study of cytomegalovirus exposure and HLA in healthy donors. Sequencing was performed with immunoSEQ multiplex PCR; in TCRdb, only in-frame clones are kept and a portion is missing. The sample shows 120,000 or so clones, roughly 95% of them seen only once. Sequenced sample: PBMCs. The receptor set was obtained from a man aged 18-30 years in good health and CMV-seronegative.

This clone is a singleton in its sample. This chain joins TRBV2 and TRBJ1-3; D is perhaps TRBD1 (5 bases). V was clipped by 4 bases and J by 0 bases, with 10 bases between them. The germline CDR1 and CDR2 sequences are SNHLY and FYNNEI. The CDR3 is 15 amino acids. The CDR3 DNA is TGTGCCAGCAGTGCCAGGGAACTCTCTGGAAACACCATATATTTT. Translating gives CASSARELSGNTIYF.

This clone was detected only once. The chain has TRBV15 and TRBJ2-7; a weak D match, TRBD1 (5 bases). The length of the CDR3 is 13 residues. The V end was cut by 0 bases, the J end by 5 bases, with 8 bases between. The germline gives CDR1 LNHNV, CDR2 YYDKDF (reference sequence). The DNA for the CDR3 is TGTGCCACCAGCAGAGATCGGACAAACGAGCAGTACTTC. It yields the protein CATSRDRTNEQYF.

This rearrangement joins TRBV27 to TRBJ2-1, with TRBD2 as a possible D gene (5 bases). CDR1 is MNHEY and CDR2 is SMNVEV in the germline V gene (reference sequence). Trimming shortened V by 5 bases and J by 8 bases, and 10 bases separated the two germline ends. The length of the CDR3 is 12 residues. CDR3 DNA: TGTGCCAGCAGTCCCGAGGGCCATGAGCAGTTCTTC. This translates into CASSPEGHEQFF.

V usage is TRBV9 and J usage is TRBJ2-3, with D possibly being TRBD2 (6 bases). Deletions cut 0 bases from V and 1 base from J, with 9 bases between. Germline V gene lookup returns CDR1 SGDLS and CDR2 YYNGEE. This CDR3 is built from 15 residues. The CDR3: CASSVVGGGTDTQYF. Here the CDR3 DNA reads TGTGCCAGCAGCGTAGTCGGGGGTGGCACAGATACGCAGTATTTT.

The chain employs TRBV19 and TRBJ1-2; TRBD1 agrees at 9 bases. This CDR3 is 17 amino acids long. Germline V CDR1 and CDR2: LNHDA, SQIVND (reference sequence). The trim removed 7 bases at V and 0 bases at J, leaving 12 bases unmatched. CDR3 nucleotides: TGTGCCAGTACCCCCCTCGCCAGACAGGGGGCTAACTATGGCTACACCTTC. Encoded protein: CASTPLARQGANYGYTF.

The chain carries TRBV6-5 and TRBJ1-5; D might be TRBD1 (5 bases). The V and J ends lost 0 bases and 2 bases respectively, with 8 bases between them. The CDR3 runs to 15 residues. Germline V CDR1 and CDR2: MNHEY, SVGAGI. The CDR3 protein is CASSYSWGGNQPQHF. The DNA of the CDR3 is TGTGCCAGCAGTTACTCATGGGGGGGCAATCAGCCCCAGCATTTT.